The present T cell receptor (beta chain) was sequenced within a study of low-dose radiotherapy and immunotherapy resistance in tumors. Gene-specific TRAV and TRBV primers were used for first-strand cDNA, covering alpha and beta chains. With a V-primer adapter and a constant-region primer, TCRs were amplified for roughly 20 PCR cycles. TCRdb re-derived calls from the reads in MiXCR, one entry per CDR3 protein. The repertoire consists of about 100,000 distinct CDR3 sequences, with roughly 20% occurring once and the leading ten covering 4.1%. Regarding time point: after trial treatment. Treatment reported: LDRT plus nivolumab, ipilimumab, low-dose cyclophosphamide and aspirin (RACIN trial). Tumors of eligible patients were advanced, solid and lacking tumor-infiltrating lymphocytes. As for this clonotype: This is likely an artifact of a read error, given a far larger clone one base away.

The CDR3 consists of 13 residues. V was pared by 5 bases and J by 10 bases, with 14 bases between. The germline CDR1 and CDR2 sequences are SEHNR and FQNEAQ (reference sequence). The TCR was taken from a male donor with prostate cancer. The material was PBMCs, obtained after low-dose radiotherapy plus immunotherapy. The genes are TRBV7-9 and TRBJ2-2, with D possibly matching TRBD2 (7 bases). The CDR3 region is CASSLRGAEELFF. DNA for the CDR3: TGTGCCAGCAGCCTTCGGGGGGCCGAGGAGCTGTTTTTT.